The 21 T cell receptor beta chains presented below share a single source sample, sequenced in a study of blood T cell repertoires in COVID-19. Generated by immunoSEQ multiplex PCR, the TCRdb table keeps only in-frame clones and is missing some. The repertoire includes roughly 78,000 clones, about nine tenths of them detected once, and less than 2.5% sits in the top ten. Sequencing was performed on peripheral blood. The receptor source for this set is an older woman with acute or convalescent COVID-19.

The V call is TRBV3-1 (or the pseudogene TRBV3-2), the J call TRBJ1-1; tentative D call: TRBD1 (6 bases). V gave up 4 bases and J gave up 1 base, with 10 bases separating them. The germline gives CDR1 LGHDT, CDR2 YNNKEL (reference sequence). This CDR3 contains 14 residues. CDR3 protein: CASSPRTENTEAFF. The CDR3 DNA is TGTGCCAGCAGCCCCAGGACAGAGAACACTGAAGCTTTCTTT.

This clone was counted a single time. The chain is built from TRBV6-5 and TRBJ2-7; 9 nucleotides agree with TRBD2. The V and J ends lost 0 bases and 0 bases, in that order; junction bases with no gene match: 3. The CDR3 runs 16 residues. The V gene's germline CDR1 is MNHEY and CDR2 SVGAGI. CDR3 sequence: CASSYSTSGLSYEQYF. CDR3 coding DNA: TGTGCCAGCAGTTACTCCACTAGCGGGCTCTCCTACGAGCAGTACTTC.

The chain combines TRBV28 with TRBJ1-1; D not resolved. Germline CDR1 MDHEN, CDR2 SYDVKM. This CDR3 region has 15 residues. Trimming removed 3 bases at V and 0 bases at J, with 11 bases between. CDR3 bases: TGTGCCAGCAGTTTGGATGGCGGAATGAACACTGAAGCTTTCTTT. This sequence encodes CASSLDGGMNTEAFF. Full variable domain (rest looked up from reference TRBV28 and TRBJ1-1): DVKVTQSSRYLVKRTGEKVFLECVQDMDHENMFWYRQDPGLGLRLIYFSYDVKMKEKGDIPEGYSVSREKKERFSLILESASTNQTSMYLCASSLDGGMNTEAFFGQGTRLTVV.

The chain links TRBV18 to TRBJ2-7; 8 nucleotides agree with TRBD1. Trimming took 4 bases from V and 0 from J; bases not matched to a gene: 5. This CDR3 has 15 residues. Germline values: CDR1 KGHSH, CDR2 LQKENI. CDR3 sequence: CASSQGQASSYEQYF. DNA of the CDR3: TGTGCCAGCTCACAGGGACAGGCGAGCTCCTACGAGCAGTACTTC.

The chain links TRBV30 to TRBJ2-7, with 7 bases lining up with TRBD1. CDR3 length: 11 amino acids. Germline V gives CDR1 GTSNPN, CDR2 SVGIG (reference sequence). After removal of 2 bases from V and 11 bases from J, the junction contained 6 bases not matched to a gene. The CDR3 nucleotides are TGTGCCTGGAGTCTTGACAGGGCGAAGTACTTC. It specifies CAWSLDRAKYF.

V is TRBV24-1 and J is TRBJ2-1, with D possibly TRBD1 on 5 matching bases. V was shortened by 4 bases and J by 5 bases, with 8 bases between the two germline ends. The CDR3 consists of 13 residues. In germline, CDR1 is KGHDR, CDR2 SFDVKD. The CDR3 DNA follows: TGTGCCACCAGTGAGCGACAGCACAATGAGCAGTTCTTC. Amino acids: CATSERQHNEQFF.

This clone was picked up one time. CDR3 amino acids: CASSQDRGTEQYF. The CDR3 DNA reads TGCGCCAGCAGCCAAGATCGGGGGACCGAGCAGTACTTC. The rearrangement joins TRBV4-3 to TRBJ2-7; D is possibly TRBD2 (6 bases). CDR1 and CDR2 from the germline V gene are LGHNA and YSLEER. V was trimmed by 0 bases and J by 6 bases, leaving 9 bases between them. The CDR3 length is 13 residues.

V is TRBV9 and J is TRBJ2-1; 12 nucleotides match TRBD2. CDR3 length: 16 residues. Germline CDR1 SGDLS, CDR2 YYNGEE. The V and J ends lost 3 bases and 4 bases, in that order; junction bases with no gene match: 5. The CDR3 loop reads CASSARTSGKYNEQFF. The CDR3 DNA sequence: TGTGCCAGCAGCGCCCGGACTAGCGGGAAGTACAATGAGCAGTTCTTC.

V is TRBV28 and J is TRBJ2-1; 9 bases match TRBD2. Germline V CDR1 and CDR2: MDHEN, SYDVKM. This CDR3 has 14 amino acids. With 7 bases clipped from V and 4 bases from J, the junction kept 5 bases outside the gene matches. The CDR3 sequence: CASTGAGGYNEQFF. DNA of the CDR3: TGTGCCAGCACTGGAGCGGGGGGTTACAATGAGCAGTTCTTC.

The rearrangement uses TRBV10-3 and TRBJ1-2; no firm D call. Germline assignment: CDR1 ENHRY and CDR2 SYGVKD. The V end lost 3 bases, the J end lost 8 bases, and 13 bases lay between the germline ends. The CDR3 covers 13 residues. CDR3 amino acids: CAISEVRIVGYTF. In DNA, the CDR3 is TGTGCCATCAGTGAAGTCAGGATAGTCGGCTACACCTTC.

CDR3 DNA: TGTGCCAGCAGTTCAAACTTACTGAGCTCCTACGAGCAGTACTTC. It yields the protein CASSSNLLSSYEQYF. The V gene is TRBV27, the J gene TRBJ2-7; D is undetermined. The CDR3 is 15 amino acids. Germline CDR1 reads MNHEY; CDR2 reads SMNVEV (reference sequence). V lost 4 bases to trimming and J lost 0 bases, with 13 bases between them.

The table lists this clone with a count of one. This chain joins TRBV7-2 and TRBJ1-5, with 8 bases aligning to TRBD1. Germline CDR1 SGHTA, CDR2 FQGNSA. The CDR3 has 16 amino acids. Trimming removed 4 bases from V and 6 bases from J; junction bases left unmatched: 11. For the CDR3, the DNA is TGTGCCAGCAGCTCAGGGGGCGCCGGTCTTGGTCAGCCCCAGCATTTT. It encodes CASSSGGAGLGQPQHF.

This clone was counted a few times. The chain links TRBV19 to TRBJ1-2; no clear D. The CDR3 is made up of 12 amino acids. The germline V gene encodes CDR1 LNHDA and CDR2 SQIVND (reference sequence). Deletions cut 3 bases from V and 7 bases from J, with 9 bases between. DNA of the CDR3: TGTGCCAGTAGTATCGAGCGGGCTGGCTACACCTTC. Translating gives CASSIERAGYTF.

The chain links TRBV27 to TRBJ2-7, with 10 bases lining up with TRBD1. Germline V lookup: CDR1 MNHEY, CDR2 SMNVEV (reference sequence). V shed 6 bases and J 2 bases; nucleotides not matched to a gene: 7. The CDR3 consists of 15 residues. The DNA of the CDR3 is TGTGCCAGCAGGACGTCGGGACAGGGGACCTACGAGCAGTACTTC. It codes for CASRTSGQGTYEQYF.

The CDR3: CASSQDTAGSFSFSPLHF. The CDR3 nucleotides read TGTGCCAGCAGCCAAGATACGGCGGGCTCTTTTTCTTTCTCACCCCTCCACTTT. This sequence joins TRBV3-1 (or the pseudogene TRBV3-2) and TRBJ1-6; D is unresolved. CDR3 size: 18 residues. Trimming cost V 0 bases and J 10 bases, with 22 bases left between them. Germline CDR1 is LGHDT and CDR2 is YNNKEL (reference sequence).

The chain has TRBV9 and TRBJ2-5; 7 bases map to TRBD2. Germline V gene data show CDR1 as SGDLS and CDR2 as YYNGEE. The CDR3 has 14 residues. V lost 2 bases, J lost 5 bases, and 6 bases stayed unmatched. CDR3: CASSVSGGGETQYF. The CDR3 DNA reads TGTGCCAGCAGCGTCTCCGGGGGAGGGGAGACCCAGTACTTC.

The chain has TRBV7-2 and TRBJ2-7, with D possibly TRBD1 on 5 matching bases. The CDR3 sequence is 14 residues long. Germline assignment: CDR1 SGHTA and CDR2 FQGNSA. V was shortened by 5 bases and J by 5 bases, with 16 bases between the two germline ends. CDR3 coding DNA: TGTGCCAGCAGCCCCGCTCAAGACAGAAACGAGCAGTACTTC. As protein: CASSPAQDRNEQYF.

The V call is TRBV20-1, the J call TRBJ1-1, with D maybe TRBD1 (6 bases). The V end lost 6 bases, the J end lost 3 bases, and 20 bases lay between the germline ends. The CDR3 runs 15 residues. CDR1 is DFQATT and CDR2 is SNEGSKA in the germline V gene (reference sequence). The CDR3 nucleotides are TGCAGTGCCAGTGTACCCAGGGGTAGGGACACTGAAGCTTTCTTT. It translates to CSASVPRGRDTEAFF.

V usage is TRBV7-6 and J usage is TRBJ1-3; D perhaps matches TRBD1 (6 bases). Germline CDR1 reads SGHVS; CDR2 reads FNYEAQ. The CDR3 runs 15 residues. Deletions cut 6 bases from V and 0 bases from J, with 12 bases between. DNA for the CDR3: TGTGCCAGCAGTAAACAGGGTTCCTCTGGAAACACCATATATTTT. Translation: CASSKQGSSGNTIYF.

The rearrangement uses TRBV2 and TRBJ2-7, with D possibly matching TRBD1 (6 bases). Germline values: CDR1 SNHLY, CDR2 FYNNEI. Trimming took 6 bases from V and 3 from J, leaving 15 bases between them. The CDR3 spans 14 residues. CDR3 bases: TGTGCCAGCAGCCAGGACAGAACAAGCTACGAGCAGTACTTC. The encoded protein is CASSQDRTSYEQYF. The variable domain in full, completed from reference TRBV2 and TRBJ2-7, reads EPEVTQTPSHQVTQMGQEVILRCVPISNHLYFYWYRQILGQKVEFLVSFYNNEISEKSEIFDDQFSVERPDGSNFTLKIRSTKLEDSAMYFCASSQDRTSYEQYFGPGTRLTVT.

V gene TRBV27 combines with J gene TRBJ2-1; 7 nucleotides line up with TRBD2. J lost 3 bases, V lost 2 bases, and 4 bases had no gene match. Germline V gene data show CDR1 as MNHEY and CDR2 as SMNVEV (reference sequence). The CDR3 totals 15 residues. CDR3 residues: CASSLAGARYNEQFF. The CDR3 nucleotides are TGTGCCAGCAGTTTAGCGGGAGCCCGCTACAATGAGCAGTTCTTC.